The 3 T cell receptor beta chains below were found in one sample sequenced in a study of metastatic and nonmetastatic thyroid tumors. TCRdb ran MiXCR on the PCR reads. The sample has tens of thousands of clones, about an eighth seen once. The entire patient cohort was treatment-naive prior to thyroid surgery. Sample: blood. The receptors come from a female donor with papillary thyroid cancer or a benign thyroid nodule (not recorded which). Some clones in this sample may be carry-over from other donors' samples.

This clone occurred many times. The chain joins TRBV20-1 to TRBJ2-5; TRBD1 matches at 7 bases. From germline, CDR1 is DFQATT and CDR2 SNEGSKA (reference sequence). The V and J ends lost 8 bases and 0 bases, in that order; junction bases with no gene match: 9. The length of the CDR3 is 14 residues. CDR3 loop: CSFSDRVYQETQYF. The CDR3 bases are TGCAGTTTCTCCGACAGGGTCTACCAAGAGACCCAGTACTTC.

The sample holds many counts of this clone. The V call is TRBV9, the J call TRBJ2-5; D may match TRBD1 or TRBD2 (5 bases each). The CDR3 consists of 15 residues. Trimming pared 4 bases from V and 5 bases from J, leaving 18 bases between. CDR1 is SGDLS and CDR2 is YYNGEE in the germline V gene. The CDR3 DNA sequence: TGTGCCAGCAGCCCCATGGGGACGAGAAGGGAGACCCAGTACTTC. Translation: CASSPMGTRRETQYF.

To note about this clone: A single base separates this from a much larger clone, so it may be a read error. The chain has TRBV14 and TRBJ2-3; 8 nucleotides line up with TRBD1. V was clipped by 6 bases and J by 5 bases; unmatched bases: 10. Per the germline V gene, CDR1 is SGHDN and CDR2 is FVKESK. The CDR3 sequence is 15 residues long. CDR3: CASSRQTGDRDTQYF. In DNA form, the CDR3 reads TGTGCCAGCAGTCGCCAGACAGGGGACAGAGATACGCAGTATTTT.